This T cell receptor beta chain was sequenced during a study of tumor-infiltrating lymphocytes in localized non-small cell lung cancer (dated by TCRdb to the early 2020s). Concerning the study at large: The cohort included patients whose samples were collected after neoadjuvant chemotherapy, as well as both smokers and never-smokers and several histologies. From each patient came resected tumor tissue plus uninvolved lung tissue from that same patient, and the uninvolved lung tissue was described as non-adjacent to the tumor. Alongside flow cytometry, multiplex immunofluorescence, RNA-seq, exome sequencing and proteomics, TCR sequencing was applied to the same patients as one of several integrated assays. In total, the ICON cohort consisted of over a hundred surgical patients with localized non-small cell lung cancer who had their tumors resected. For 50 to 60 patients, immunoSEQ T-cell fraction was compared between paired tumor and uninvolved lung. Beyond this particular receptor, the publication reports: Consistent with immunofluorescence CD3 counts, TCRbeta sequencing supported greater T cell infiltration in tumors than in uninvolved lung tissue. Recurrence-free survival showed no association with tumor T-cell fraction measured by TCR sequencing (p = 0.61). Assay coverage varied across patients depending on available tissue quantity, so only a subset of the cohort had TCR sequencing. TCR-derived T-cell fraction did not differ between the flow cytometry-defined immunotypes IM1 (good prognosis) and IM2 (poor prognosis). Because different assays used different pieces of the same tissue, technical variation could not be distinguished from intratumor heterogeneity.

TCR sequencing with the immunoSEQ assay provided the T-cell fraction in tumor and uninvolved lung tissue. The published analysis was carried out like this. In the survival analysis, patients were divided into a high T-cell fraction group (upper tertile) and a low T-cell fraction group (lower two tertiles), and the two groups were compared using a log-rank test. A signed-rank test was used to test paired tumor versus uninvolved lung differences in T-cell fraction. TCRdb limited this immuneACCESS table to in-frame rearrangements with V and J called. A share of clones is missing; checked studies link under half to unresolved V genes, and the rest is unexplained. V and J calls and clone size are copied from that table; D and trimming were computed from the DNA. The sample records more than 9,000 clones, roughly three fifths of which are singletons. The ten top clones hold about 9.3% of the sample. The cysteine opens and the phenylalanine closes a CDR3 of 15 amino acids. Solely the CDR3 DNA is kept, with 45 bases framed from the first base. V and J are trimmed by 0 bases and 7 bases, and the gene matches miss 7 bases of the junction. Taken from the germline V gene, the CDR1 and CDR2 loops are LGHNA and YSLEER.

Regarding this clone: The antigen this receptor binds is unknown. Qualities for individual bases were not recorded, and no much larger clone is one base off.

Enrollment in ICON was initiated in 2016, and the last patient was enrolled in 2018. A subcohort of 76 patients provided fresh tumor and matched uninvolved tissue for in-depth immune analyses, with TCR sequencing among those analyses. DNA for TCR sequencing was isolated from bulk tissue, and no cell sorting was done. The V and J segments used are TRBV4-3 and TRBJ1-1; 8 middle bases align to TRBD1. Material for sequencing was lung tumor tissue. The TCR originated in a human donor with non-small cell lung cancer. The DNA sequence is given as TGCGCCAGCAGCCAAGAGTATGGAGACAGGGGTGAAGCTTTCTTT. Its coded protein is CASSQEYGDRGEAFF.